This T cell receptor beta chain derives from a study of blood T cell repertoires in COVID-19. About the research overall: Researchers got acute and convalescent COVID-19 samples from the United States, Italy and Spain.

The V and J ends lost 4 bases and 2 bases respectively, with 5 bases between them. The CDR3 is 13 amino acids. Sequenced by immunoSEQ multiplex PCR; TCRdb stores in-frame clones only, minus some. The sample shows 130,000 or so clones, almost 85% of them seen only once. The chain uses TRBV12-3 or TRBV12-4 and TRBJ2-2, with no clear D. The TCR was taken from a man aged 55 to 70 with acute or convalescent COVID-19. Sample: peripheral blood. The CDR3 bases are TGTGCCAGCAGTTGGGCTAACACCGGGGAGCTGTTTTTT. Encoded protein: CASSWANTGELFF.